A selection of T cell receptor beta chains follows, all from one sample in a study of vaccination and CD4 T cells after COVID-19. TCRdb re-called the PCR reads with MiXCR, one entry per CDR3 protein. Found here are some 28,000 distinct CDR3 sequences, under 60% of them singletons; the top ten hold around 5.2%. The sample was CD4+ T cells from blood, taken about 7 months after SARS-CoV-2 vaccination. The receptors derive from a human donor who had recovered from COVID-19. Each CDR3 is given without its conserved first and last residue.

v_call	j_call	cdr3_aa
TRBV24-1	TRBJ1-1	ATARTGDTEAF
TRBV6-1	TRBJ2-3	ASSSGRGDTQY
TRBV20-1	TRBJ1-6	SARDAPRGAISPLH
TRBV7-2	TRBJ2-5	ASSPTGQTQY
TRBV15	TRBJ2-1	ATSRLLAGISYNEQF
TRBV10-2	TRBJ2-7	ASSDDADSGQY
TRBV29-1	TRBJ1-2	SVEGRGGFFQGYT
TRBV20-1	TRBJ1-1	SARARQGGTEAF
TRBV7-8	TRBJ2-7	ASSPFPRGSHEQY
TRBV15	TRBJ1-2	ATTAQGDGYT
TRBV20-1	TRBJ2-1	SARLAGDSYNEQF
TRBV19	TRBJ1-5	ASTPGEANNQPQH
TRBV7-6	TRBJ2-3	ASSNRPADTQY
TRBV20-1	TRBJ1-6	SALTQYNSPLH
TRBV7-8	TRBJ1-1	ASSSPHRGPEAF
TRBV19	TRBJ1-5	ASSKTGQGSLGNQPQH
TRBV6-5	TRBJ1-1	ASSYGDGNTEAF
TRBV7-9	TRBJ1-6	ASSLGQGARNSPLH
TRBV3-1	TRBJ2-3	ASSQFKTSRDADTQY
TRBV21-1	TRBJ1-2	ASNSPPASPYGYT
TRBV20-1	TRBJ1-5	SGMTGDQPQH
TRBV27	TRBJ2-4	ATSPVYGIAKNIQY
TRBV15	TRBJ1-1	ATSREGYRGPSEAF
TRBV7-9	TRBJ2-7	ASSLLQGPSYEQY
TRBV6-5	TRBJ1-6	ASSWGDRVPRLGNSPLH
TRBV7-2	TRBJ2-1	ASSLFAGLGNEQF
TRBV20-1	TRBJ2-1	SASYKGASGSAYNEQF
TRBV20-1	TRBJ2-1	SARVASGSVNEQF
TRBV20-1	TRBJ2-5	SAPYHFSGRTRQETQY
TRBV19	TRBJ2-7	ASSPRTGGEQY
TRBV18	TRBJ2-5	ASSPQIGRQETQY
TRBV7-9	TRBJ2-1	ASSLFREAGGEQF
TRBV15	TRBJ2-5	ATERALKETQY
TRBV28	TRBJ2-1	ASRRRQGRVAEQF
TRBV28	TRBJ1-5	ASSFARAGNQPQH
TRBV20-1	TRBJ1-1	SGREGNTEAF
TRBV27	TRBJ1-1	ASSLSLGTEAF
TRBV6-5	TRBJ2-7	ASSSDHEQY
TRBV6-1	TRBJ1-1	ASRRQGSVTEAF
TRBV20-1	TRBJ1-1	SAPSLGMYTEAF
TRBV7-2	TRBJ1-5	ASSFSPNQPQH
TRBV28	TRBJ2-6	ASSSPTGRPGANVLT
TRBV27	TRBJ2-3	ASSPLGRSTDTQY
TRBV12-3/TRBV12-4	TRBJ1-2	ASRPTGRYGYT
TRBV10-3	TRBJ1-5	AISESRVSNQPQH
TRBV28	TRBJ2-7	ASSSPFRDNEQY
TRBV10-3	TRBJ2-1	AISRDSEYNEQF
TRBV20-1	TRBJ1-5	SARVPGQGYQPQH
TRBV7-6	TRBJ2-7	VSSLGQRAYEQY
TRBV20-1	TRBJ2-3	SAPAGSSTDTQY
TRBV7-6	TRBJ2-5	ASSRGPPASGSSKETQY
TRBV2	TRBJ2-2	ASSEALLGDGELF
TRBV6-1	TRBJ2-7	ATEPGLAVDSYEQY